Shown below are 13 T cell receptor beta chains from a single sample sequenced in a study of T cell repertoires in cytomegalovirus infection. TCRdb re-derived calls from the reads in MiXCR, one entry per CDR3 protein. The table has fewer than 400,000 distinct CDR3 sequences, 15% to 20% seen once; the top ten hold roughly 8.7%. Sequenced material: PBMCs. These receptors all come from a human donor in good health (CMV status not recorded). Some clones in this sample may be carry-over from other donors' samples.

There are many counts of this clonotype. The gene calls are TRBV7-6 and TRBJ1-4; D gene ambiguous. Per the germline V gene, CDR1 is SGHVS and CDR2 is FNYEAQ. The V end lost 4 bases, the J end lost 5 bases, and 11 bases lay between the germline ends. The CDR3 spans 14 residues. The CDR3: CASSSSARNEKLFF. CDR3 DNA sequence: TGTGCCAGCAGCTCCTCCGCCAGGAATGAAAAACTGTTTTTT.

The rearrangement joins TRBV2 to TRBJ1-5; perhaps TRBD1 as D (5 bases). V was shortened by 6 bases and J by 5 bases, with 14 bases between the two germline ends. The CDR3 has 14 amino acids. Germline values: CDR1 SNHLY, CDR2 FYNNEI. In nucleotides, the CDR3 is TGTGCCAGCAGGGGGGGTTGGGGCCATCAGCCCCAGCATTTT. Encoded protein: CASRGGWGHQPQHF.

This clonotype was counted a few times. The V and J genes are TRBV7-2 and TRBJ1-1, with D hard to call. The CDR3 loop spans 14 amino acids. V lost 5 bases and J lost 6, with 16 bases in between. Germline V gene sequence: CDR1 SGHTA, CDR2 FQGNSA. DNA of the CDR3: TGTGCCAGCAGCGCCTCCGGGGTGAGGGCTGAAGCTTTCTTT. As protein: CASSASGVRAEAFF. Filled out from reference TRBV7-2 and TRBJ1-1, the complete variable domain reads GAGVSQSPSNKVTEKGKDVELRCDPISGHTALYWYRQSLGQGLEFLIYFQGNSAPDKSGLPSDRFSAERTGGSVSTLTIQRTQQEDSAVYLCASSASGVRAEAFFGQGTRLTVV.

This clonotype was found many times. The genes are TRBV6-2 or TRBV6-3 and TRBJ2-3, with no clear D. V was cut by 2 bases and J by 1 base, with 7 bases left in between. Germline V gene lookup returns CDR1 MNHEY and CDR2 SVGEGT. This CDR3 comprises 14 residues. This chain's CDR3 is CASSYLGGTDTQYF. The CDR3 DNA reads TGTGCCAGCAGTTACCTGGGTGGCACAGATACGCAGTATTTT.

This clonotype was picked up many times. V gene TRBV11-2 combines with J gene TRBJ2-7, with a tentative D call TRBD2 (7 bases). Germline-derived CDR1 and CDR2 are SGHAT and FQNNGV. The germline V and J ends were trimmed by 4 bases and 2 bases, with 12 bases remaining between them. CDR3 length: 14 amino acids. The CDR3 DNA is TGTGCCAGCAGCTCCAGGGAGGGGGCCTACGAGCAGTACGTC. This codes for CASSSREGAYEQYV.

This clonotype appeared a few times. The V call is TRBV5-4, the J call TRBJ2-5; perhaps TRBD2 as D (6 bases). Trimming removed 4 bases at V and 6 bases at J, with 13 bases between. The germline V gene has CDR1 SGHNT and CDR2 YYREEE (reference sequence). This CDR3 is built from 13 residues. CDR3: CASSGGWGQTQYF. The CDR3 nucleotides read TGTGCCAGCAGCGGGGGGTGGGGCCAGACCCAGTACTTC.

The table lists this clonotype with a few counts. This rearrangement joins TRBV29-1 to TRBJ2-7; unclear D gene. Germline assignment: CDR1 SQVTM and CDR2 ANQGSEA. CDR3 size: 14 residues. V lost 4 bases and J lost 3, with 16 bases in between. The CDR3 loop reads CSVAWWDRVYEQYF. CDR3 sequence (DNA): TGCAGCGTTGCTTGGTGGGATAGGGTCTACGAGCAGTACTTC.

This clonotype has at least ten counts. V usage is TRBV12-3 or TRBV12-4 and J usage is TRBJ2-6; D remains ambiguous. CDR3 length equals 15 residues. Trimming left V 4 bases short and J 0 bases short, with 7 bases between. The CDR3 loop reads CASSSYGSGANVLTF. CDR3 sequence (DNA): TGTGCCAGCAGTTCCTATGGCTCTGGGGCCAACGTCCTGACTTTC.

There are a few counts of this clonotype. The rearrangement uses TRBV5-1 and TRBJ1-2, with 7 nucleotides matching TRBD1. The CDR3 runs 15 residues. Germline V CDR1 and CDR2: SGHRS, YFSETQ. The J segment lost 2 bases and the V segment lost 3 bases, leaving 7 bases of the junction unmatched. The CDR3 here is CASSSTGDSNYGYTF. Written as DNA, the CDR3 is TGCGCCAGCAGCTCCACGGGGGACAGCAACTATGGCTACACCTTC.

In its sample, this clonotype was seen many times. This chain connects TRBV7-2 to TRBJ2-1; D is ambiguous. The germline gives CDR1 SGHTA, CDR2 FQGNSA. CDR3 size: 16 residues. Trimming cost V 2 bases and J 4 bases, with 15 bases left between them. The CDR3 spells CASSLSRAAAYNEQFF. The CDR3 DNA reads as TGTGCCAGCAGCTTATCTAGGGCGGCAGCTTACAATGAGCAGTTCTTC. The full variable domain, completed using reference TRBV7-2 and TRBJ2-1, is GAGVSQSPSNKVTEKGKDVELRCDPISGHTALYWYRQSLGQGLEFLIYFQGNSAPDKSGLPSDRFSAERTGGSVSTLTIQRTQQEDSAVYLCASSLSRAAAYNEQFFGPGTRLTVL.

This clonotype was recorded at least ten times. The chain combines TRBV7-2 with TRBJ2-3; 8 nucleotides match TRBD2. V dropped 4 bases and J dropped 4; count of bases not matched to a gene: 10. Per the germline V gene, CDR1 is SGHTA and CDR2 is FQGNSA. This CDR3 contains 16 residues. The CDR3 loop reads CASSYIAGPLSDTQYF. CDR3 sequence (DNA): TGTGCCAGCAGCTACATAGCGGGGCCGCTCTCAGATACGCAGTATTTT. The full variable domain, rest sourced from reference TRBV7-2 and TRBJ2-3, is GAGVSQSPSNKVTEKGKDVELRCDPISGHTALYWYRQSLGQGLEFLIYFQGNSAPDKSGLPSDRFSAERTGGSVSTLTIQRTQQEDSAVYLCASSYIAGPLSDTQYFGPGTRLTVL.

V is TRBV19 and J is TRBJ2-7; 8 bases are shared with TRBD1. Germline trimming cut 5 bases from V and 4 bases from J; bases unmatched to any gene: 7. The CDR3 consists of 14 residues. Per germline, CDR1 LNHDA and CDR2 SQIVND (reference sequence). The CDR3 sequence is CASSFGTGRYEQYF. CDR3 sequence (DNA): TGTGCCAGTAGTTTTGGGACAGGACGTTACGAGCAGTACTTC.

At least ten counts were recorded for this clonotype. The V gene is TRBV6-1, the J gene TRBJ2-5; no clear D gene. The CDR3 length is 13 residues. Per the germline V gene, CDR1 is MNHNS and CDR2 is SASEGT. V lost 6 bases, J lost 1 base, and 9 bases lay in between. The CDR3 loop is CASRLAGQETQYF. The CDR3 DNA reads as TGTGCCAGCAGATTAGCTGGCCAAGAGACCCAGTACTTC.